A single sample is the source of the 2 T cell receptor beta chains below, sequenced in a study of cytomegalovirus exposure and HLA in healthy donors. A multiplex PCR was run with 60 Vbeta primers and 13 Jbeta primers. Generated by immunoSEQ multiplex PCR, the TCRdb table keeps only in-frame clones and is missing some. The sample yields about 88,000 clones, of which the top ten take up more than 5.5%. The sequencing sample was made of PBMCs. These TCRs come from a girl aged 5-17 years in good health and CMV-seropositive.

This chain uses TRBV6-1 with TRBJ1-2, with 7 bases identical to TRBD1. Germline CDR1 reads MNHNS; CDR2 reads SASEGT. After removal of 6 bases from V and 8 bases from J, the junction contained 12 bases not matched to a gene. This CDR3 has 14 residues. In DNA, the CDR3 is TGTGCCAGCAGCCCCTCTGACAGGGTGAGGGGCTACACCTTC. Translation gives CASSPSDRVRGYTF.

The rearrangement joins TRBV7-9 to TRBJ2-1; possible D gene TRBD2, 5 bases. Germline V gives CDR1 SEHNR, CDR2 FQNEAQ (reference sequence). The CDR3 loop spans 14 amino acids. V was clipped by 0 bases and J by 7 bases, with 10 bases between them. CDR3 in amino acids: CASSLAGIGNEQFF. The CDR3, as DNA: TGTGCCAGCAGCTTAGCCGGGATTGGGAATGAGCAGTTCTTC. The full variable domain, with the rest looked up from reference TRBV7-9 and TRBJ2-1, is DTGVSQNPRHKITKRGQNVTFRCDPISEHNRLYWYRQTLGQGPEFLTYFQNEAQLEKSRLLSDRFSAERPKGSFSTLEIQRTEQGDSAMYLCASSLAGIGNEQFFGPGTRLTVL.